The text below deals with one T cell receptor (beta chain). The CDR3 covers 14 residues. Germline V gene sequence: CDR1 SGHTA, CDR2 FQGNSA. Losses at the gene ends were 5 bases for V and 6 bases for J; bases not matched to a gene: 7. Authors' analysis steps: The authors estimated nucleated cell counts from reference gene primer amplification. Sequencing was performed with immunoSEQ multiplex PCR; in TCRdb, only in-frame clones are kept and a portion is missing. From that table come the V and J calls and clone size; the DNA was used to work out D and trimming. Here the sample spans roughly 110,000 clones, about 91% being singletons. This sample stems from a study of blood T cell repertoires in COVID-19.

The chain combines TRBV7-2 with TRBJ1-1; TRBD1 aligns across 9 bases. Sample: peripheral blood. The TCR originated in a man aged 45-65 years with active or convalescent COVID-19. The chain's CDR3 is CASSAGQGSPEAFF. CDR3 nucleotides: TGTGCCAGCAGCGCCGGACAGGGGTCCCCTGAAGCTTTCTTT.